This T cell receptor beta chain was retrieved from a study of cytomegalovirus exposure and HLA in healthy donors. Assay: immunoSEQ multiplex PCR; the TCRdb copy retains only in-frame clones and omits some. This table holds some 130,000 clones, over 75% found once. The CDR3 runs 15 residues. The J segment lost 6 bases and the V segment lost 0 bases, leaving 3 bases of the junction unmatched. Germline V gives CDR1 MRHNA, CDR2 SNTAGT. This clone occurred many times. Its antigen is as yet unknown. Study-wide results and caveats: Most observed TCR sequences were rare, whereas some public TCRs were detected in many donors.

Sequenced sample: PBMCs. This chain links TRBV6-4 with TRBJ1-2; TRBD1 aligns across 11 bases. This clonotype was obtained from a woman younger than 30 in good health and CMV-seropositive. The CDR3 region has the DNA TGTGCCAGCAGTGACTCGGGACAGGGGGAGGATGGCTACACCTTC. This translates into CASSDSGQGEDGYTF.